Presented here are 17 T cell receptor beta chains from one specimen sequenced in a study of T cell responses to AZD1222 COVID-19 vaccine. The protocol was immunoSEQ multiplex PCR, while the TCRdb copy is restricted to in-frame clones and leaves out a portion. Of 89,000 or so clones in the sample, about 87% were seen once. The input for sequencing was peripheral blood, taken on day 0 of AZD1222 vaccination. These receptors all stem from an adult in good health.

The chain has TRBV18 and TRBJ2-2; 12 bases line up with TRBD2. J was trimmed by 7 bases and V by 4 bases; bases with no gene match: 4. CDR1 is KGHSH and CDR2 is LQKENI in the germline V gene. The CDR3 sequence is 15 residues long. In DNA, the CDR3 is TGTGCCAGCTCACGGACTAGCGGGATCGGCGGGGAGCTGTTTTTT. This gives the protein CASSRTSGIGGELFF.

The V gene is TRBV2, the J gene TRBJ1-1; 9 bases line up with TRBD1. J was trimmed by 2 bases and V by 6 bases; bases with no gene match: 10. This CDR3 has 16 amino acids. Germline V gene data show CDR1 as SNHLY and CDR2 as FYNNEI. The CDR3 DNA sequence: TGTGCCAGCAGGACAACCAGACAGGGGGGAAACACTGAAGCTTTCTTT. It codes for CASRTTRQGGNTEAFF.

The chain joins TRBV12-3 or TRBV12-4 to TRBJ2-1; the D gene is possibly TRBD1 (5 bases). This CDR3 is 13 amino acids long. Trimming stripped 2 bases from V and 3 bases from J, with 5 bases between. This CDR3 is CASSLTGYNEQFF. For the CDR3, the DNA is TGTGCCAGCAGTTTAACAGGCTACAATGAGCAGTTCTTC.

V and J are TRBV20-1 and TRBJ1-2; D gene ambiguous. This CDR3 spans 11 amino acids. From germline, CDR1 is DFQATT and CDR2 SNEGSKA (reference sequence). V lost 6 bases and J lost 4, with 9 bases in between. For the CDR3, the DNA is TGCAGTGCAAACGACGGCTATGGCTACACCTTC. This sequence encodes CSANDGYGYTF.

The genes are TRBV7-2 and TRBJ1-5; D not certain. Germline values: CDR1 SGHTA, CDR2 FQGNSA. Trimming took 1 base from V and 1 from J, leaving 8 bases between them. The CDR3 length is 15 residues. This CDR3 reads CASSLGAKSNQPQHF. The CDR3 DNA sequence: TGTGCCAGCAGCTTAGGAGCCAAGAGCAATCAGCCCCAGCATTTT. The whole variable domain, remainder taken from reference TRBV7-2 and TRBJ1-5, is GAGVSQSPSNKVTEKGKDVELRCDPISGHTALYWYRQSLGQGLEFLIYFQGNSAPDKSGLPSDRFSAERTGGSVSTLTIQRTQQEDSAVYLCASSLGAKSNQPQHFGDGTRLSIL.

This clone was detected only once. The J gene is TRBJ1-2, the V gene TRBV2; no firm D call. CDR3 length: 14 residues. Germline-derived CDR1 and CDR2 are SNHLY and FYNNEI. The V end lost 8 bases, the J end lost 8 bases, and 21 bases lay between the germline ends. The CDR3 nucleotides read TGTGCCAGCGAGCAAAGCTTTATCAGGCGCGGCTACACCTTC. It codes for CASEQSFIRRGYTF.

The V and J genes are TRBV7-6 and TRBJ1-3; maybe TRBD1 (5 bases). This CDR3 is 15 amino acids long. V dropped 5 bases and J dropped 4 bases, with 15 bases sitting between them. From germline, CDR1 is SGHVS and CDR2 FNYEAQ. DNA of the CDR3: TGTGCCAGCAGCCCAGACGGGGGGTCGGGAAACACCATATATTTT. Protein product: CASSPDGGSGNTIYF.

This clone has just a few counts. The rearrangement joins TRBV5-6 to TRBJ1-2; D remains unclear. The CDR3 totals 13 residues. Germline CDR1 reads SGHDT; CDR2 reads YYEEEE. Trimming removed 0 bases from V and 2 bases from J, with 5 bases in between. The CDR3 DNA is TGTGCCAGCAGCTTGGCTAGCAACTATGGCTACACCTTC. It codes for CASSLASNYGYTF. The whole variable domain, remainder taken from reference TRBV5-6 and TRBJ1-2, is DAGVTQSPTHLIKTRGQQVTLRCSPKSGHDTVSWYQQALGQGPQFIFQYYEEEERQRGNFPDRFSGHQFPNYSSELNVNALLLGDSALYLCASSLASNYGYTFGSGTRLTVV.

This sequence joins TRBV5-6 and TRBJ1-1, with D unresolved. The ends were cut back, 0 bases at V and 4 bases at J, with 10 bases in the middle. CDR1 SGHDT and CDR2 YYEEEE come from the germline V gene. The length of the CDR3 is 14 residues. The CDR3 DNA is TGTGCCAGCAGCTTGGGGAACATCGGCACTGAAGCTTTCTTT. Amino acids: CASSLGNIGTEAFF. Complete variable domain (other parts from reference TRBV5-6 and TRBJ1-1): DAGVTQSPTHLIKTRGQQVTLRCSPKSGHDTVSWYQQALGQGPQFIFQYYEEEERQRGNFPDRFSGHQFPNYSSELNVNALLLGDSALYLCASSLGNIGTEAFFGQGTRLTVV.

This CDR3 is CASSSRQGAREQYF. The CDR3 nucleotides read TGTGCCAGCAGCTCCCGACAGGGGGCGCGGGAGCAGTACTTC. The V gene is TRBV7-8, the J gene TRBJ2-7; 10 bases match TRBD1. J gave up 7 bases and V 4 bases, and 7 bases lay outside the gene matches. The CDR3 has 14 amino acids. Germline V gene data show CDR1 as SGHVS and CDR2 as FQNEAQ. The full variable domain, rest sourced from reference TRBV7-8 and TRBJ2-7, is GAGVSQSPRYKVAKRGQDVALRCDPISGHVSLFWYQQALGQGPEFLTYFQNEAQLDKSGLPSDRFFAERPEGSVSTLKIQRTQQEDSAVYLCASSSRQGAREQYFGPGTRLTVT.

The chain couples TRBV11-2 to TRBJ2-7, with 13 bases that match TRBD2. Unmatched junction bases numbered 5, after V lost 4 bases and J lost 5 bases. The CDR3 covers 15 residues. Per germline, CDR1 SGHAT and CDR2 FQNNGV. CDR3 sequence: CASSSTSGRRHEQYF. The CDR3 DNA reads as TGTGCCAGCAGCTCGACTAGCGGGAGGCGTCACGAGCAGTACTTC. Full variable domain (missing parts from reference TRBV11-2 and TRBJ2-7): EAGVAQSPRYKIIEKRQSVAFWCNPISGHATLYWYQQILGQGPKLLIQFQNNGVVDDSQLPKDRFSAERLKGVDSTLKIQPAKLEDSAVYLCASSSTSGRRHEQYFGPGTRLTVT.

The V call is TRBV2, the J call TRBJ1-2, with TRBD1 matching over 12 bases. CDR1 is SNHLY and CDR2 is FYNNEI in the germline V gene. This CDR3 is built from 15 residues. V was clipped by 8 bases and J by 4 bases; unmatched bases: 8. CDR3 protein: CASRDRGPQIYGYTF. CDR3 DNA: TGTGCCAGCCGGGACAGGGGGCCTCAAATCTATGGCTACACCTTC.

The chain combines TRBV2 with TRBJ1-1, with 8 positions matching TRBD1. The CDR3 loop spans 13 amino acids. CDR1 SNHLY and CDR2 FYNNEI come from the germline V gene. The junction had 7 bases not matched to a gene; V was cut back by 6 bases and J by 7 bases. DNA of the CDR3: TGTGCCAGCAGGGCTTGGACAGGGATTGAAGCTTTCTTT. Amino acid sequence: CASRAWTGIEAFF. Drawing the rest from reference TRBV2 and TRBJ1-1, the complete variable domain is EPEVTQTPSHQVTQMGQEVILRCVPISNHLYFYWYRQILGQKVEFLVSFYNNEISEKSEIFDDQFSVERPDGSNFTLKIRSTKLEDSAMYFCASRAWTGIEAFFGQGTRLTVV.

The V call is TRBV18, the J call TRBJ1-1, with D perhaps TRBD1 (5 bases). This CDR3 is 14 amino acids long. V shed 3 bases and J shed 8 bases, with 16 bases lying between them. Per germline, CDR1 KGHSH and CDR2 LQKENI. DNA for the CDR3: TGTGCCAGCTCACCCCCGAGCCTCGGGACCGAAGCTTTCTTT. It translates to CASSPPSLGTEAFF.

This clone is a singleton in its sample. This chain links TRBV6-5 with TRBJ1-1; a possible D gene is TRBD1 (5 bases). CDR1 is MNHEY, CDR2 SVGAGI, per germline. Trimming removed 4 bases at V and 0 bases at J, with 12 bases between. The CDR3 runs to 15 residues. CDR3 residues: CASSSHRKVNTEAFF. In DNA form, the CDR3 reads TGTGCCAGCAGTTCTCACAGGAAAGTGAACACTGAAGCTTTCTTT.

The chain links TRBV19 to TRBJ1-4, with a tentative D call TRBD1 (6 bases). Germline V gene sequence: CDR1 LNHDA, CDR2 SQIVND (reference sequence). The CDR3 has 15 amino acids. Trimming took off 3 bases at V and 7 bases at J, with 15 bases between the two ends. The CDR3, as DNA: TGTGCCAGTAGTATCACCGGGGGGCGCGGTGAAAAACTGTTTTTT. This sequence encodes CASSITGGRGEKLFF.

The rearrangement links TRBV25-1 to TRBJ2-2; 8 positions match TRBD1. Germline trimming cut 6 bases from V and 6 bases from J; bases unmatched to any gene: 12. Germline CDR1 MGHDK, CDR2 SYGVNS. This CDR3 has 16 amino acids. The CDR3 region has the DNA TGTGCCAGCAGCGACCGCCCGGACAGGGTCCCCGGGGAGCTGTTTTTT. Translation: CASSDRPDRVPGELFF.